This TCR beta chain is from a study of regulatory T cells in long-lasting Graves disease. Overall study context: Freshly diagnosed Graves' patients had used antithyroid drugs for under 3 months. Findings and caveats of the study: TRBV28, TRBJ1-2 and TRBJ2-5 emerged as the favored segments in persistent disease.

Time point indicated: newly diagnosed GD, antithyroid drugs for less than 3 months. Preparation of the TCR library used RNA extracted from PBMCs. Assembly of TCR beta libraries relied on iRepertoire HTBI primers together with Arm-PCR of CDR3 regions. TCRdb reanalysed the multiplex PCR reads using MiXCR and keeps one entry per CDR3 protein. Of roughly 420,000 distinct CDR3 sequences in the sample, 16% were seen once. This clonotype was seen many times. Its antigen is undetermined. The CDR3 totals 16 residues. Germline trimming cut 6 bases from V and 0 bases from J; bases unmatched to any gene: 10. Germline-derived CDR1 and CDR2 are MNHNS and SASEGT. The sample was also linked to a second study, of T cells in Graves' hyperthyroidism and ophthalmopathy. That paper notes: A set of HTBI primers served as the primers for a first-round RT-PCR of the TCR CDR3. Peripheral blood also featured most of the thyroid clonotypes expanded above 0.001.

Sequenced material: peripheral blood mononuclear cells (PBMCs), taken at new diagnosis, from a patient treated with antithyroid drugs. The chain couples TRBV6-1 to TRBJ1-1; 7 bases are a match to TRBD1. The clonotype originates from a woman aged 25 to 45 with Graves disease. The CDR3 coding sequence is TGTGCCAGCAGAGAAAGGGGGCCCGGGGTGAACACTGAAGCTTTCTTT. The encoded protein is CASRERGPGVNTEAFF.